A selection of T cell receptor beta chains follows, all from one sample in a study of T cells in Graves' hyperthyroidism and ophthalmopathy. TCRdb reprocessed the multiplex PCR reads with MiXCR, giving one entry per CDR3 protein. This sample has about 560,000 distinct CDR3 sequences, with over 15% found just once. Sequenced input: blood. These receptors originate from a woman aged 18-30 years with Graves' hyperthyroidism. The CDR3 runs from the conserved cysteine through the conserved F or W. D genes are given only for firm matches. Part of the rows lack a size; the others show once, few, many or a class for expanded clones.

>TRBJ1-4|NA|TRBV14|NA
TGTGCCAGCAGCCCCATGGAACGAAAAGGGGGTGAAAAACTGTTTTTT
CASSPMERKGGEKLFF
>TRBJ2-5|NA|TRBV10-3|NA
TGTGCCATCAGTGAGCTCCCAGGGAGAGAGACCCAGTACTTC
CAISELPGRETQYF
>TRBJ2-1|TRBD2|TRBV2|many
TGTGCCAGCAGTGATTCAGGGAGGGCCCTCAATGAGCAGTTCTTC
CASSDSGRALNEQFF
>TRBJ2-1|NA|TRBV20-1|NA
TGCAGTGCAATTGCCGGGACCCAAACCTACAATGAGCAGTTCTTC
CSAIAGTQTYNEQFF
>TRBJ2-1|TRBD1|TRBV28|many
TGTGCCAGCAGTGTCCTTAGGGGGCGAGTGGGTTCGGACAATGAGCAGTTCTTC
CASSVLRGRVGSDNEQFF
>TRBJ2-2|TRBD2|TRBV20-1|NA
TGCAGTGCTAGAGATCGGGGACTAGCGGGGGTCACCGGGGAGCTGTTTTTT
CSARDRGLAGVTGELFF
>TRBJ2-3|NA|TRBV29-1|few
TGCAGCGTTTCCCCAGGGGTTGAAGATACGCAGTATTTT
CSVSPGVEDTQYF
>TRBJ1-2|NA|TRBV12-3/TRBV12-4|many
TGTGCCAGCAGTTTAAAGGGGGGTAACTATGGCTACACCTTC
CASSLKGGNYGYTF
>TRBJ2-1|TRBD1|TRBV20-1|few
TGCAGTGCTAGGACTATGGACAGGGGGCTCGGTGAGCAGTTCTTC
CSARTMDRGLGEQFF
>TRBJ1-5|NA|TRBV6-9|few
TGTGCCAGCAGTTACAGGCGGCCGCGTAATAGCAATCAGCCCCAGCATTTT
CASSYRRPRNSNQPQHF
>TRBJ1-2|NA|TRBV24-1|NA
TGTGCCACCAGTGACCCCGCATATGGCTACACCTTC
CATSDPAYGYTF
>TRBJ2-5|NA|TRBV6-2/TRBV6-3|NA
TGTGCCAGCAGTTATGTGGGAGAGACCCAGTACTTC
CASSYVGETQYF
>TRBJ2-3|TRBD2|TRBV7-9|few
TGTGCCAGCCTCGGCGAGGGCGGGGGGGTGGATACGCAGTATTTT
CASLGEGGGVDTQYF
>TRBJ1-1|TRBD1|TRBV5-1|once
TGCGCCAGCAGCGGGGACAGGGGGCCGAAGACTGAAGCTTTCTTT
CASSGDRGPKTEAFF
>TRBJ1-3|NA|TRBV7-2|NA
TGTGCCAGCAGCCGGGAGGAGGCACTCTCTGGAAACACCATATATTTT
CASSREEALSGNTIYF
>TRBJ1-2|TRBD1|TRBV28|many
TGTGCCAGCAGTTTACAGGGGGGGACAGGGGGCGGAGGCTACACCTTC
CASSLQGGTGGGGYTF
>TRBJ1-2|NA|TRBV4-1|NA
TGCGCCAGCAGCCAAGAAGGGGGGCCTGGCTATGGCTACAGCTTC
CASSQEGGPGYGYSF